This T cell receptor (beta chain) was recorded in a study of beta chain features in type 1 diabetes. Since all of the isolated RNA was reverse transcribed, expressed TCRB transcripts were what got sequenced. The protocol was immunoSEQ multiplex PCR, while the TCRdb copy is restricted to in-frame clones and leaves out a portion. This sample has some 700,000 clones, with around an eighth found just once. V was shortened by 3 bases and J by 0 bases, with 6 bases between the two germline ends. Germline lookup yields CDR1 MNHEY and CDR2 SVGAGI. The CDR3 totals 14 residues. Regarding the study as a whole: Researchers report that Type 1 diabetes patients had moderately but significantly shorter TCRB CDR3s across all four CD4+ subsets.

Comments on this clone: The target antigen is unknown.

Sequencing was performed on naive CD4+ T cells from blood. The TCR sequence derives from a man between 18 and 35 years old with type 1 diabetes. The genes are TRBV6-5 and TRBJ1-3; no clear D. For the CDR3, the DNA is TGTGCCAGCAGTTATCTGAGCTCTGGAAACACCATATATTTT. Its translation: CASSYLSSGNTIYF.